The T cell receptor beta chain described here comes from a study of metastatic and nonmetastatic thyroid tumors. Study information: Malignant thyroid and benign thyroid patients provided blood and tumor or nodule tissue whose repertoires were compared.

This clone was recorded many times. Its antigen remains unidentified. General study results and limits: Reported TCR beta diversity, measured in blood and tumor, was significantly higher for malignant thyroid tumors than for benign nodules.

Patients underwent thyroid surgery, and none had received any treatment before it. Per the authors' pipeline: A distant-metastasis classifier for papillary thyroid cancer was built using CDR3 differences across clinicopathological groups. TCRdb used MiXCR to call clones anew from the PCR reads. TCRdb, not the authors, supplied the V and J calls. The repertoire has 5,000 to 8,000 clones, around 16% of them found once; the top ten carry 11%. The sequenced material came from tumor tissue. The clonotype originates from a male donor with papillary thyroid cancer or a benign thyroid nodule (not recorded which). Some clones in this sample may be carry-over from other donors' samples.

The DNA for the CDR3 is TGTGCCAGCAGCCGGGACACTCAGAACACTGAAGCTTTCTTT. Translation gives CASSRDTQNTEAFF. This rearrangement joins TRBV14 to TRBJ1-1; a weak D match, TRBD1 (6 bases). CDR1 and CDR2 (germline): SGHDN, FVKESK. This CDR3 is 14 amino acids long. Trimming took off 4 bases at V and 1 base at J, with 10 bases between the two ends.